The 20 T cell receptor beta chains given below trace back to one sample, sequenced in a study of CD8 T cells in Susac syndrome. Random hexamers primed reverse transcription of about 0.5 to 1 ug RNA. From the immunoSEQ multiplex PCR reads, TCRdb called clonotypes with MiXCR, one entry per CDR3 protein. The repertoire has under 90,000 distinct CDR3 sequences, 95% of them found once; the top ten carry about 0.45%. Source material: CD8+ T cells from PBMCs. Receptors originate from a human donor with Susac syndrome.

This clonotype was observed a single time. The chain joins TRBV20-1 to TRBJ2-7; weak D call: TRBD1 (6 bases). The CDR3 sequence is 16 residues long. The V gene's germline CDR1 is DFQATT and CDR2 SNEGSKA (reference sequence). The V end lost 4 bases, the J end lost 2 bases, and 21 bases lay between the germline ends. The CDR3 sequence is CSAMEGVGALPYEQYF. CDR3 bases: TGCAGTGCTATGGAAGGTGTGGGGGCCCTACCCTACGAGCAGTACTTC.

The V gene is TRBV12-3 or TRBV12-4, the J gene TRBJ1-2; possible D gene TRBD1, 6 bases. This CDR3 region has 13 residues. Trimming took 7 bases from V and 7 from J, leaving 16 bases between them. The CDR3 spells CASTLGGGVGYTF. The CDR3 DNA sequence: TGTGCCAGCACCTTAGGAGGGGGGGTTGGCTACACCTTC.

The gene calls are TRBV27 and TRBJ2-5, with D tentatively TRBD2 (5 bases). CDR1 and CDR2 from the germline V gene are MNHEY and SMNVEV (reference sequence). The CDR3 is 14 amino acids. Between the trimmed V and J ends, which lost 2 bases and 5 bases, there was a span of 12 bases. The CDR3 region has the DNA TGTGCCAGCAGTTTAGGGCTAGCCGGCGAGACCCAGTACTTC. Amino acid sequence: CASSLGLAGETQYF.

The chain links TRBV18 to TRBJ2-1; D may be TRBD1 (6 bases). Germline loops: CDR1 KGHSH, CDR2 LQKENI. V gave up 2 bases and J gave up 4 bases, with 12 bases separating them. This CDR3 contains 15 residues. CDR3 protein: CASSPATGIYNEQFF. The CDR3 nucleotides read TGTGCCAGCTCACCAGCCACAGGGATTTACAATGAGCAGTTCTTC.

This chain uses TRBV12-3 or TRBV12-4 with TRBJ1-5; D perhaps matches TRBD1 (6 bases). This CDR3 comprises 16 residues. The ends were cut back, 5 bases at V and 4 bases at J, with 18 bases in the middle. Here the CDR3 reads CASSPTGFRLNQPQHF. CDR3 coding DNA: TGTGCCAGCAGTCCAACAGGGTTCCGGTTGAATCAGCCCCAGCATTTT.

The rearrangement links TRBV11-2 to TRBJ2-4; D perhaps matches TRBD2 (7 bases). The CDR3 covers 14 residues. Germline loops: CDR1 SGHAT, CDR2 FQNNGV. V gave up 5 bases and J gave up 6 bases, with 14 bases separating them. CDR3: CASSIQGGINIQYF. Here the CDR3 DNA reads TGTGCCAGCAGCATACAGGGAGGGATAAACATTCAGTACTTC.

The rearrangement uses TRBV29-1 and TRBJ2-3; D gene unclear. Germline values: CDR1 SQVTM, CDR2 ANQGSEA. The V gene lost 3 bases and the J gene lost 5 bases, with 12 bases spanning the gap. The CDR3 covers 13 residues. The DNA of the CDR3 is TGCAGCGTTGATGGTCCGACGGGAGATACGCAGTATTTT. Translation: CSVDGPTGDTQYF.

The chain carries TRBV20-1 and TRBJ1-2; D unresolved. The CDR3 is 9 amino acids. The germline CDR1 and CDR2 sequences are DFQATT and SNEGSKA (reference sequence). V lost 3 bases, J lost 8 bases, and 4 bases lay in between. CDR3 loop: CSASYGYTF. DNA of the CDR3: TGCAGTGCTAGTTACGGCTACACCTTC.

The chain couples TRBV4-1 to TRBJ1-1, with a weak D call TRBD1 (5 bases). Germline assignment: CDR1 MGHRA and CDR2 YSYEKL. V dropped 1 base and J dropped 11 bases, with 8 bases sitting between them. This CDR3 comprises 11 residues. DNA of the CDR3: TGCGCCAGCAGCCAAGGGGAGGGGGCTTTCTTT. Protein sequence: CASSQGEGAFF.

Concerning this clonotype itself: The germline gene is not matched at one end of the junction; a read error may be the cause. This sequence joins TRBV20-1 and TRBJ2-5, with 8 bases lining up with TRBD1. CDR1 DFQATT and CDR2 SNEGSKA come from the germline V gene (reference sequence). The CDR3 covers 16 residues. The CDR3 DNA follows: TGCAGTGCTGGAGACAGGGGAAGGGTCTATGGGGAGACCCAGTACTTC. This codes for CSAGDRGRVYGETQYF.

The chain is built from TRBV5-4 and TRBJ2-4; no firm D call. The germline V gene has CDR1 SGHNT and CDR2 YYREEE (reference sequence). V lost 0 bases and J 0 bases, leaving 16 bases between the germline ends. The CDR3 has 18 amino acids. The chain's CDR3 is CASSLAGLETVAKNIQYF. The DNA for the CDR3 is TGTGCCAGCAGCTTGGCAGGTTTAGAGACGGTAGCCAAAAACATTCAGTACTTC.

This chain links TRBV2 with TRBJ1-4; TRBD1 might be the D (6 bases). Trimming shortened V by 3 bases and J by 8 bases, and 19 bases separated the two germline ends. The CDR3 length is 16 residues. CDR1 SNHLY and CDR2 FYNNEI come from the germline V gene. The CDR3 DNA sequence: TGTGCCAGCAGTGACAACAGGGAGGTCCTAGAGGAAAAACTGTTTTTT. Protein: CASSDNREVLEEKLFF.

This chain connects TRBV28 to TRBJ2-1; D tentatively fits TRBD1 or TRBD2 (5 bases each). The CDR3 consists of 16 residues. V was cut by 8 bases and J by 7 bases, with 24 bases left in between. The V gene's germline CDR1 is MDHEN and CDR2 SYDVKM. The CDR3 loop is CASRRRDGRMGNEQFF. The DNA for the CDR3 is TGTGCCAGCCGACGTAGGGACGGGCGCATGGGGAATGAGCAGTTCTTC.

The CDR3, as DNA: TGTGCCAGCAGCTTCAATCTGTTTACTAGCGGAAACTACAATGAGCAGTTCTTC. The encoded protein is CASSFNLFTSGNYNEQFF. The chain has TRBV5-4 and TRBJ2-1, with 8 bases that match TRBD2. The length of the CDR3 is 18 residues. Germline V gene lookup returns CDR1 SGHNT and CDR2 YYREEE (reference sequence). V dropped 2 bases and J dropped 3; count of bases not matched to a gene: 13.

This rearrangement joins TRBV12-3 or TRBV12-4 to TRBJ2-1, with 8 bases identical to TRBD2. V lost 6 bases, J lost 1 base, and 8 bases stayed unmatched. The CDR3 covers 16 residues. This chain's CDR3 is CASSQTSGRSYNEQFF. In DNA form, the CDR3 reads TGTGCCAGCAGCCAGACCAGCGGGAGATCCTACAATGAGCAGTTCTTC.

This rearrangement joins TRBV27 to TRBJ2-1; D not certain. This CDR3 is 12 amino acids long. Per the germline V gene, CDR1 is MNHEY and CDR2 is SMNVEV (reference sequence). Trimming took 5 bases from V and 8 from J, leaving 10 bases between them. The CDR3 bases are TGTGCCAGCAGTATGGCTAGAGATGAGCAGTTCTTC. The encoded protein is CASSMARDEQFF.

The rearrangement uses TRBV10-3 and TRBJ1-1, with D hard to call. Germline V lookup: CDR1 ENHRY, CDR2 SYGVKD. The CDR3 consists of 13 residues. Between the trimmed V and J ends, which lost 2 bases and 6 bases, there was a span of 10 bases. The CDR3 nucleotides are TGTGCCATCAGTGAGGTGGGAAACGCTGAAGCTTTCTTT. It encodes CAISEVGNAEAFF.

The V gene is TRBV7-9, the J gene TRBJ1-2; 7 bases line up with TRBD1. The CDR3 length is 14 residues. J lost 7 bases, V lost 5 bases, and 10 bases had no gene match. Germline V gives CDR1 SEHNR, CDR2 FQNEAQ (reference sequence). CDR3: CASSPGQGEAGYTF. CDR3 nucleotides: TGTGCCAGCAGCCCGGGGCAGGGGGAAGCTGGCTACACCTTC.

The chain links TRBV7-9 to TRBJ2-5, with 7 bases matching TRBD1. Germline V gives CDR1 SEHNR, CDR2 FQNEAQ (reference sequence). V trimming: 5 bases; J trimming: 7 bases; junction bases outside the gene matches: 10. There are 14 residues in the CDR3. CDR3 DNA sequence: TGTGCCAGCAGCCTCGGACAGGACGGCGGGACCCAGTACTTC. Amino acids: CASSLGQDGGTQYF.

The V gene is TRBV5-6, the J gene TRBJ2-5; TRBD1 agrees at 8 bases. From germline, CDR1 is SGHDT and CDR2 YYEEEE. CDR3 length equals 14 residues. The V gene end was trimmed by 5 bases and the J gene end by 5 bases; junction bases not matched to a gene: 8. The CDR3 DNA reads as TGTGCCAGCAGTCCGAGGACAGGGCAGGAGACCCAGTACTTC. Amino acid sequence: CASSPRTGQETQYF.